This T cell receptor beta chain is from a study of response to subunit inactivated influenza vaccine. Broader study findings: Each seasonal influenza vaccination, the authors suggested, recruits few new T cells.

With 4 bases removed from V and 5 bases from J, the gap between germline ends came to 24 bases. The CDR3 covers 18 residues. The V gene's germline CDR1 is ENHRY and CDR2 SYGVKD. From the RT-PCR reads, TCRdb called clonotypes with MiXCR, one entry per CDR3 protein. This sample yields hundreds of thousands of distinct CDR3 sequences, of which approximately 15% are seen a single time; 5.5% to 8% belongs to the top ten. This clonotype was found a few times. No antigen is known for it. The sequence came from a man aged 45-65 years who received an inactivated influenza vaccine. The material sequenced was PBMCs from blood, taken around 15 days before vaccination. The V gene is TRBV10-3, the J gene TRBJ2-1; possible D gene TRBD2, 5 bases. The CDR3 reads CAISAGFGRPEGHNEQFF. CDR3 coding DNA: TGTGCCATCAGTGCGGGTTTTGGGCGGCCCGAGGGCCACAATGAGCAGTTCTTC.